These 4 T cell receptor beta chains came from one sample sequenced in a study of identical twins. TCRdb reprocessed the 5' RACE reads via MiXCR and lists one record per CDR3 protein. The sample lists approximately 620,000 distinct CDR3 sequences, 8% to 9% seen once, with 0.75% to 1% in the top ten. The same sample was also used in a study of yellow fever vaccine responses in identical twins.

Sequencing used PBMCs. These TCRs come from a woman aged 18-29 years in good health.

This clonotype was detected a few times. The CDR3 DNA reads TGCAGTGGACCGAATCAGGGTGGAGGTGCGGGCTACACCTTC. Translating it yields CSGPNQGGGAGYTF. The chain has TRBV20-1 and TRBJ1-2; possibly TRBD1 for D (5 bases). This CDR3 comprises 14 residues. Per the germline V gene, CDR1 is DFQATT and CDR2 is SNEGSKA (reference sequence). V dropped 7 bases and J dropped 8 bases, with 23 bases sitting between them.

J is TRBJ2-5 and V is TRBV7-9, with D uncertain. Per germline, CDR1 SEHNR and CDR2 FQNEAQ (reference sequence). Trimming pared 4 bases from V and 5 bases from J, leaving 17 bases between. The CDR3 covers 15 residues. In nucleotides, the CDR3 is TGTGCCAGCAGCTCTGCCTGGAGCGCGGACGAGACCCAGTACTTC. Translating gives CASSSAWSADETQYF.

V usage is TRBV6-1 and J usage is TRBJ2-2; 11 bases are a match to TRBD1. Germline CDR1 is MNHNS and CDR2 is SASEGT. The CDR3 consists of 16 residues. V lost 6 bases to trimming and J lost 3 bases; unmatched junction nucleotides: 6. The CDR3 DNA is TGTGCCAGCAGCCCCGGGACAGGGGGTTACACCGGGGAGCTGTTTTTT. Translating it yields CASSPGTGGYTGELFF.

This clonotype was seen repeatedly, ten times or more. This chain joins TRBV7-2 and TRBJ2-7; D not resolved. The CDR3 consists of 15 residues. Trimming took off 0 bases at V and 3 bases at J, with 12 bases between the two ends. Germline values: CDR1 SGHTA, CDR2 FQGNSA. DNA of the CDR3: TGTGCCAGCAGCTTAGCTAGTAAGTCACTCTACGAGCAGTACTTC. Translating gives CASSLASKSLYEQYF.